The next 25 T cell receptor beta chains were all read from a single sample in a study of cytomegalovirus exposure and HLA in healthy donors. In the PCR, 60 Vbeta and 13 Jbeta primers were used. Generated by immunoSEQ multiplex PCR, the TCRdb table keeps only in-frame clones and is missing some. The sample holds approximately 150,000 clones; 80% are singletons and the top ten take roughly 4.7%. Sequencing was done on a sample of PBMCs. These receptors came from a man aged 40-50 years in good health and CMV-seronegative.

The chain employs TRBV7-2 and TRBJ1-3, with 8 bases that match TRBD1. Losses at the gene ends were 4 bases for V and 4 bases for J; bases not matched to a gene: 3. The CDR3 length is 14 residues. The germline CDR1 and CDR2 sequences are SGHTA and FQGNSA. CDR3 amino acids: CASSSRTGGNTIYF. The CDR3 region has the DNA TGTGCCAGCAGCTCAAGGACAGGGGGAAACACCATATATTTT.

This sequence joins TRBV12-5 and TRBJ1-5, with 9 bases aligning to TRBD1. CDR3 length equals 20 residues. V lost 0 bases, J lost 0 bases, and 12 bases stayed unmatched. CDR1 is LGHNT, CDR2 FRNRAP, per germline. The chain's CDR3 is CASGLVFGTGYFNSNQPQHF. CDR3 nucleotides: TGTGCTAGTGGTTTGGTATTCGGGACAGGGTATTTCAATAGCAATCAGCCCCAGCATTTT. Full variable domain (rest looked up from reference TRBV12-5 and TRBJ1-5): DARVTQTPRHKVTEMGQEVTMRCQPILGHNTVFWYRQTMMQGLELLAYFRNRAPLDDSGMPKDRFSAEMPDATLATLKIQPSEPRDSAVYFCASGLVFGTGYFNSNQPQHFGDGTRLSIL.

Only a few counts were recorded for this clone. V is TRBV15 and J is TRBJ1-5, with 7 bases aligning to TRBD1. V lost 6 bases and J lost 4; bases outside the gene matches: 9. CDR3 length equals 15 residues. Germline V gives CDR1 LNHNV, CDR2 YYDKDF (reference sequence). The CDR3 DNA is TGTGCCACCAGACGGACAGGTCCAACAAATCAGCCCCAGCATTTT. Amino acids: CATRRTGPTNQPQHF.

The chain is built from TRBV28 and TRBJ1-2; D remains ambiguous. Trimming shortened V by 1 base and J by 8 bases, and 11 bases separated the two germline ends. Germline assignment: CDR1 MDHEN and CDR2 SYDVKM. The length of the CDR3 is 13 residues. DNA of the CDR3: TGTGCCAGCAGTTTATCCGGAGGAGGAGGCTACACCTTC. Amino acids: CASSLSGGGGYTF.

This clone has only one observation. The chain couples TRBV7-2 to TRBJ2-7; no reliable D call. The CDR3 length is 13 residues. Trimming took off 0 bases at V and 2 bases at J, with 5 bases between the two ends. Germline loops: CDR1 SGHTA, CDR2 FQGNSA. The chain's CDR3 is CASSLAQTYEQYF. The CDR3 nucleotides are TGTGCCAGCAGCTTAGCGCAGACCTACGAGCAGTACTTC.

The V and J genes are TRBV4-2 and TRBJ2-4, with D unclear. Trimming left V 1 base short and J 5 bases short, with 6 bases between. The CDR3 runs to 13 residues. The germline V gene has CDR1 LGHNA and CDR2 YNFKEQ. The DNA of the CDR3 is TGTGCCAGCAGCCAAGTCACGGAAAACATTCAGTACTTC. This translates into CASSQVTENIQYF.

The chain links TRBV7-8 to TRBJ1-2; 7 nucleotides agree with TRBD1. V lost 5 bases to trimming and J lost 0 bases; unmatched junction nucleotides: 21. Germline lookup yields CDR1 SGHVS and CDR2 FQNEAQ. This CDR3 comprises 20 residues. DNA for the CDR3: TGTGCCAGCAGCCTATCCCCGGGACAGCTAAATCTTAAAGCTAACTATGGCTACACCTTC. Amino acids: CASSLSPGQLNLKANYGYTF.

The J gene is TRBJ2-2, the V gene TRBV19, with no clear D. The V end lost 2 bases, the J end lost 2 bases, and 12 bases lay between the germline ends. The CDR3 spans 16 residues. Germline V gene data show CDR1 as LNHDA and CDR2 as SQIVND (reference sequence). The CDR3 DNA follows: TGTGCCAGTAGTATAAGCCGGGTTTCTAACACCGGGGAGCTGTTTTTT. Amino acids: CASSISRVSNTGELFF.

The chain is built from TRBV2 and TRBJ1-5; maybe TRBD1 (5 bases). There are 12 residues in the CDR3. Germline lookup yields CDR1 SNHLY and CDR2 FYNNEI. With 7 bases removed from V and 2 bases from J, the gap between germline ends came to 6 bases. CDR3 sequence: CASTQGNQPQHF. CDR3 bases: TGTGCCAGCACACAGGGCAATCAGCCCCAGCATTTT.

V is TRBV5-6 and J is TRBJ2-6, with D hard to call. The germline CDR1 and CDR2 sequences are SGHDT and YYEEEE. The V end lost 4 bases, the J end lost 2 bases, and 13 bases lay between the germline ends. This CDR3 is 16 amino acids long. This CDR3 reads CASSPLTRPGANVLTF. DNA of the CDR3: TGTGCCAGCAGCCCCCTGACAAGACCTGGGGCCAACGTCCTGACTTTC.

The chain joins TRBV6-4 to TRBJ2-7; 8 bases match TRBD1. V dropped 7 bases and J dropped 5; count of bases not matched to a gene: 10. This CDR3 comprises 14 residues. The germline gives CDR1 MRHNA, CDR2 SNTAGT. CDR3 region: CASTGQGTSHEQYF. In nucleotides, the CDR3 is TGTGCCAGCACCGGACAGGGAACTTCCCACGAGCAGTACTTC.

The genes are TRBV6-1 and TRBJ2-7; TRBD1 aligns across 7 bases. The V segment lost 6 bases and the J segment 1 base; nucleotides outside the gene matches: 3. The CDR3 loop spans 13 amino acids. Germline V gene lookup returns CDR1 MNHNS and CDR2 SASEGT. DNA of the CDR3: TGTGCCAGCAGACCGGGACAGTCCTACGAGCAGTACTTC. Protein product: CASRPGQSYEQYF.

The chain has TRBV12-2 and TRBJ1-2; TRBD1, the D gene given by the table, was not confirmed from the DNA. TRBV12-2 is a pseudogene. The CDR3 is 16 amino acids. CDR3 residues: CASRAPGQGNCSGYTF. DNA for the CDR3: TGTGCAAGTCGCGCCCCGGGACAGGGGAATTGTAGTGGCTACACCTTC.

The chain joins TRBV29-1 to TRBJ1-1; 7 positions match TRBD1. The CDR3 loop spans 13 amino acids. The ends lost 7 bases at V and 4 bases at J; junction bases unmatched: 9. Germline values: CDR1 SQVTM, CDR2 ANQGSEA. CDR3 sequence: CSGRQGSGTEAFF. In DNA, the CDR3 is TGCAGCGGGAGACAGGGTTCTGGCACTGAAGCTTTCTTT.

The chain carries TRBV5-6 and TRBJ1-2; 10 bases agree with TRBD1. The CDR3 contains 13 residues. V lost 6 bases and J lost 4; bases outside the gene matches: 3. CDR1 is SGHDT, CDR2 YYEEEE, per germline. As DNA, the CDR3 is TGTGCCAGCACAAGGGACAGGGGCTATGGCTACACCTTC. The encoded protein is CASTRDRGYGYTF.

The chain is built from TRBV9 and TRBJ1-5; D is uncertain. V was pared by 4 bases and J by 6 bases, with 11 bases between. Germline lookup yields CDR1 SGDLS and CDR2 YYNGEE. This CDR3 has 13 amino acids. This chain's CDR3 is CASSFEAGQPQHF. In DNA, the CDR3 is TGTGCCAGCAGCTTCGAGGCCGGTCAGCCCCAGCATTTT.

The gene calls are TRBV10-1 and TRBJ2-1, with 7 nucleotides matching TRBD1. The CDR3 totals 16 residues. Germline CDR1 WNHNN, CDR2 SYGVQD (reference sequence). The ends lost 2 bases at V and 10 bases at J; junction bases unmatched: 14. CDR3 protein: CASSETGAFMQTEQFF. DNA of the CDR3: TGCGCCAGCAGTGAGACAGGGGCCTTCATGCAAACGGAGCAGTTCTTC.

The CDR3 sequence is CASGPDRDSGNTIYF. CDR3 sequence (DNA): TGTGCCAGCGGACCGGACAGGGACTCTGGAAACACCATATATTTT. The rearrangement uses TRBV5-4 and TRBJ1-3; TRBD1 matches at 8 bases. The CDR3 consists of 15 residues. V gave up 7 bases and J gave up 0 bases; unmatched junction bases: 6. CDR1 is SGHNT, CDR2 YYREEE, per germline (reference sequence).

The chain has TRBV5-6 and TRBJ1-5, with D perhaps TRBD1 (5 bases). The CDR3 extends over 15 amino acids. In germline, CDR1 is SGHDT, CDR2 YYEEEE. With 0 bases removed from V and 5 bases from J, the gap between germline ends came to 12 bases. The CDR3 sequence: CASSLATGGYQPQHF. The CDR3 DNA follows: TGTGCCAGCAGCTTGGCAACCGGGGGATATCAGCCCCAGCATTTT.

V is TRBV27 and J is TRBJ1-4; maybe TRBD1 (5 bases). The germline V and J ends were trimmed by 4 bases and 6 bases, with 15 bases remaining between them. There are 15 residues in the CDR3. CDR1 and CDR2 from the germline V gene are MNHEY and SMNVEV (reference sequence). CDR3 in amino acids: CASSSPGGVDEKLFF. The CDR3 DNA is TGTGCCAGCAGTTCACCCGGGGGGGTGGATGAAAAACTGTTTTTT.

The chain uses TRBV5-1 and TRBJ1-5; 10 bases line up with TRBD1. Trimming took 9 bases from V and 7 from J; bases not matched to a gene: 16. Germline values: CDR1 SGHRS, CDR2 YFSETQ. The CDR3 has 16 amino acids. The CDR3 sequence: CATRHTNDRGLQPQHF. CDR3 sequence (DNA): TGCGCCACCCGACATACTAATGACAGGGGGCTGCAGCCCCAGCATTTT.

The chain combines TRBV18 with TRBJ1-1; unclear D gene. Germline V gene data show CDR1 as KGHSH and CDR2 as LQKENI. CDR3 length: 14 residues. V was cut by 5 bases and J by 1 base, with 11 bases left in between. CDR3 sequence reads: CASSTSTGNTEAFF. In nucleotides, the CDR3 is TGTGCCAGCTCAACATCGACGGGGAACACTGAAGCTTTCTTT.

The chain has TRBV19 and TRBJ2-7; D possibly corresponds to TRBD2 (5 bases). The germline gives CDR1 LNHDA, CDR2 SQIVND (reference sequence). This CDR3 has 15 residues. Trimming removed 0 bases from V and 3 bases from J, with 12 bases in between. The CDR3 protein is CASSIDRSGYYEQYF. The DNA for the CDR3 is TGTGCCAGTAGTATAGATCGGTCGGGGTACTACGAGCAGTACTTC. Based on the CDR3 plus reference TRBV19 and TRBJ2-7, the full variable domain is DGGITQSPKYLFRKEGQNVTLSCEQNLNHDAMYWYRQDPGQGLRLIYYSQIVNDFQKGDIAEGYSVSREKKESFPLTVTSAQKNPTAFYLCASSIDRSGYYEQYFGPGTRLTVT.

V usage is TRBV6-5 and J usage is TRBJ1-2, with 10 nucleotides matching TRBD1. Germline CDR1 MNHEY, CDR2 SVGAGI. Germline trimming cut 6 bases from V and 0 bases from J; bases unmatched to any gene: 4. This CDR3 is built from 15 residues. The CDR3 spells CASRAGTGANYGYTF. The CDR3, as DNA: TGTGCCAGCAGAGCGGGGACAGGGGCTAACTATGGCTACACCTTC.

CDR3 bases: TGTGCCAGCAGTTTAGGGGGCCTCTACGAGCAGTACTTC. Residues: CASSLGGLYEQYF. The rearrangement joins TRBV27 to TRBJ2-5, with D maybe TRBD1 (6 bases). The last part of the DNA fits TRBJ2-7 better; the J call may be wrong. Germline V CDR1 and CDR2: MNHEY, SMNVEV (reference sequence). The length of the CDR3 is 13 residues.